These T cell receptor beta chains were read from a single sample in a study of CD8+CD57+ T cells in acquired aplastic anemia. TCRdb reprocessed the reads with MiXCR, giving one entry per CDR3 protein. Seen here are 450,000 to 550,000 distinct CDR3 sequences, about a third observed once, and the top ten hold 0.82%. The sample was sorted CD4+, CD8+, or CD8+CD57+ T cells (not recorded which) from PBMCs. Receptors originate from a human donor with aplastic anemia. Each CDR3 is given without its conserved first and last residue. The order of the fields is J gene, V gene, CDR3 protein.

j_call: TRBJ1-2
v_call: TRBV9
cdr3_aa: ASSPRTGTGNYGYT

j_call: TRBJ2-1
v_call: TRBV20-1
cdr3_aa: SARGLAGSDEQF

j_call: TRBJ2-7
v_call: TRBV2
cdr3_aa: ASSQKLQGINEQY

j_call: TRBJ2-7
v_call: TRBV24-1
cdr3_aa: ASGVGVYEQY

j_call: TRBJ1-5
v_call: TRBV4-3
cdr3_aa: ASSQRGGSNQPQH

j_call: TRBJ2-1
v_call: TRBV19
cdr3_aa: ASTSGTPRLSSYNEQF

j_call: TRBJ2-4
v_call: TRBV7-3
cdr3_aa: ASSLTQRDIQY

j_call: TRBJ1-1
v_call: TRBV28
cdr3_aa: ASTGREAF

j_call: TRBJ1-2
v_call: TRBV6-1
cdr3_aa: ASSAAGNHYGYT

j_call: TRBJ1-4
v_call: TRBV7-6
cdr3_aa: ASRTGEGNEKLF

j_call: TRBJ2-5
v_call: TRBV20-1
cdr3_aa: SEGTGGEGTQY

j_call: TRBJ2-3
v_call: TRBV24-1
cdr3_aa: ATTSGGSTDTQY

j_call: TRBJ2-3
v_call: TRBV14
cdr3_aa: ASSLYLALDRPDTQY

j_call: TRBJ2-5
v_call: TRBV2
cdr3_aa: ASRSDGLWETQY

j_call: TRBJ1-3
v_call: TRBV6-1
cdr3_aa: ASGRTPGNTIY

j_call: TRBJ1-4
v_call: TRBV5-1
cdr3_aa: ASSGTGQMNEKLF

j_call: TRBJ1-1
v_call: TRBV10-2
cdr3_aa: ASSESILKEGVTEAF

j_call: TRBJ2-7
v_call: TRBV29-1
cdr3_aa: SVWTGGGGSYEQY

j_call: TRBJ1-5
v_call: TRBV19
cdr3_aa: ASSIGGGARSNQPQH

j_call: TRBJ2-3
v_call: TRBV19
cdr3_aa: ASSSRTGSGTDTQY

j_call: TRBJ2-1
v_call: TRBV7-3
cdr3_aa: ASSLTTSSEQF

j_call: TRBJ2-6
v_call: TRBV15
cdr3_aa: ATTGSGANVLT

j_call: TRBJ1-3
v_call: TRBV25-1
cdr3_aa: ASSLGRSVSGNTIY

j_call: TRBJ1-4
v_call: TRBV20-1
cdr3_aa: SARNTAEKLF

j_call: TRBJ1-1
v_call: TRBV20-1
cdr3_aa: SARDRGARMMNTEAF

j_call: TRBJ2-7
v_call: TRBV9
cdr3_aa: ASSVGDRGYEQY

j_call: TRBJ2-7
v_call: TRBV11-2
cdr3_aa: ASSLVGTGYYEQY

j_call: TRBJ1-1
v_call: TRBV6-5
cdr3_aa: ASSYLTNTEAF

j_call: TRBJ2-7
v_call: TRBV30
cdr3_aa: AWSVPGGTYEQY

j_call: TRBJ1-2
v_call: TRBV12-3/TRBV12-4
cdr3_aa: ASTGDYGYT

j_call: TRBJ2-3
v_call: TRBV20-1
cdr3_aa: SARGPIAGRSTDTQY

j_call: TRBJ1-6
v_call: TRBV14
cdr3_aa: ASSQTGAGNSPLH

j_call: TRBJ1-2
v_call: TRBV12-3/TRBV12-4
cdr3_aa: ASSFRGAAYGYT

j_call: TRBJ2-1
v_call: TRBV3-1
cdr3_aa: ASRRTSGRIDEQF

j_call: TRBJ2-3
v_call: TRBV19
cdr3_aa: ASSQSPSGRTDTQY

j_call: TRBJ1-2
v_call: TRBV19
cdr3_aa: ATRRTEDPYGYT

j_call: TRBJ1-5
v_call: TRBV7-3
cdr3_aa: ASSLSLNQPQH

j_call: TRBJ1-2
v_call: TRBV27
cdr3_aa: ASSPGTVLGYT

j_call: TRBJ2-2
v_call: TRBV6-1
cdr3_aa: ASSHAVGQDQNTGELF

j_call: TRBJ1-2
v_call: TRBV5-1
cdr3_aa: ASSPLLGTGVFGGYT

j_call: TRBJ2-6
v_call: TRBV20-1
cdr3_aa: SARALTAGANVLT

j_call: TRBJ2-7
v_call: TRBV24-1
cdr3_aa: ATSDPTAGDKYEQY

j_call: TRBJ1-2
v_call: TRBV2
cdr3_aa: ASSGDRGTLGYGYT

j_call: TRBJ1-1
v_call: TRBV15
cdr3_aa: ATSRDYEAF

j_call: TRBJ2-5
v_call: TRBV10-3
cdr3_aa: ASSESTSGRYETQY

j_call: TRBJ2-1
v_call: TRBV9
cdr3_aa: ASSATGDNEQF

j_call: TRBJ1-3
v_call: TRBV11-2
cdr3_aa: ASSFLRQGAHSGNTIY

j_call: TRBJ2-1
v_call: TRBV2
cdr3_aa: ASNRDRGNHEQF

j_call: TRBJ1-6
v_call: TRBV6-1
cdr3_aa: ASSGHSGHNSPLH

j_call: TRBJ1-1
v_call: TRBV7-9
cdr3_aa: ASNADRANTEAF

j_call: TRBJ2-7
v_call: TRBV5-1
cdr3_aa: ASSLLGSSYEQY

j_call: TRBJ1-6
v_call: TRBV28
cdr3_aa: ASSLRVKSPLH

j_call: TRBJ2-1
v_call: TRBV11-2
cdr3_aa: ASSSGTGGPYNEQF

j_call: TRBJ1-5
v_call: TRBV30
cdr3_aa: AWSVQGVSNQPQH

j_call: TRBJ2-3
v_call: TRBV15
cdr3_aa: ATSYRGADTQY